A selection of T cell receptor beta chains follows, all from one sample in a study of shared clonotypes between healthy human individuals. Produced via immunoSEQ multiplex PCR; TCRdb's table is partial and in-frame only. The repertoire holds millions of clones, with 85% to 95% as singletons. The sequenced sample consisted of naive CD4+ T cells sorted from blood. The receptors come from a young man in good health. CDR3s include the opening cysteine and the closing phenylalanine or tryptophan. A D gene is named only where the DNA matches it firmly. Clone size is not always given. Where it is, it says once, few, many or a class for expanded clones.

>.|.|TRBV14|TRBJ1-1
CASSQAGRRGTEAFF
TGTGCCAGCAGCCAAGCCGGGCGGCGGGGCACTGAAGCTTTCTTT
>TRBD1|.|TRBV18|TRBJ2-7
CASSPPGQGGREQYF
TGTGCCAGCTCACCACCGGGACAGGGGGGTCGGGAGCAGTACTTC
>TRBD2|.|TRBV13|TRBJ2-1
CASSLIQSGRSYNEQFF
TGTGCCAGCAGCTTGATTCAAAGCGGGAGATCCTACAATGAGCAGTTCTTC
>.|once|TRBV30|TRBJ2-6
CARGGTGANVLTF
TGTGCCCGGGGTGGAACTGGGGCCAACGTCCTGACTTTC
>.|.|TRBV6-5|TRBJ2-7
CASSYHGGDSYEQYF
TGTGCCAGCAGTTACCACGGCGGGGACTCCTACGAGCAGTACTTC
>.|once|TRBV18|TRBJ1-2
CASSPTDGIYGYTF
TGTGCCAGCTCCCCTACGGACGGAATCTATGGCTACACCTTC
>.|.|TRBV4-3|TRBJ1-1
CASSQDRVRNTEAFF
TGCGCCAGCAGCCAAGATCGCGTCAGGAACACTGAAGCTTTCTTT
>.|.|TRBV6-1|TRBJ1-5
CASSEGGSNQPQHF
TGTGCCAGCAGCGAAGGGGGTAGCAATCAGCCCCAGCATTTT
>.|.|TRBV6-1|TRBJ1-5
CASSDVGPQHF
TGTGCCAGCAGTGATGTGGGGCCCCAGCATTTT
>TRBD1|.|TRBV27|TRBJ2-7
CASSVDRAFDEQYF
TGTGCCAGCAGTGTAGACAGGGCGTTCGACGAGCAGTACTTC
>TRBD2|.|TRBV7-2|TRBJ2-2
CASSEVGLATGELFF
TGTGCCAGCAGCGAAGTGGGACTAGCGACCGGGGAGCTGTTTTTT
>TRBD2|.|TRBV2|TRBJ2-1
CASAGGRTDGGNEQFF
TGTGCCAGCGCCGGCGGGAGAACAGATGGGGGGAATGAGCAGTTCTTC
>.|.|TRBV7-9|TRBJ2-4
CASTLGGIQYF
TGTGCCAGCACCCTAGGAGGCATTCAGTACTTC
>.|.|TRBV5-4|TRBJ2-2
CASSLGFQVNTGELFF
TGTGCCAGCAGCTTGGGCTTTCAGGTGAACACCGGGGAGCTGTTTTTT
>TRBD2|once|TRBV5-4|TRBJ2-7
CASSLEPSGSYEQYF
TGTGCCAGCAGCTTGGAGCCTAGCGGCTCCTACGAGCAGTACTTC
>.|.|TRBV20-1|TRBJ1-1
CSASSGRGAFF
TGCAGTGCTAGCTCCGGGCGCGGAGCTTTCTTT
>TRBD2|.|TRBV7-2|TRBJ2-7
CASSSSGSLSYEQYF
TGTGCCAGCAGCTCCAGCGGGAGCCTCTCCTACGAGCAGTACTTC
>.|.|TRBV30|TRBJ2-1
CAWTETPFREQFF
TGTGCCTGGACCGAGACTCCCTTTAGGGAGCAGTTCTTC
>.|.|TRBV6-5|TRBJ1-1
CASSYYPSGEAFF
TGTGCCAGCAGTTACTACCCCAGCGGTGAAGCTTTCTTT
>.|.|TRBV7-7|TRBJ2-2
CASSLTNGGELFF
TGTGCTAGCAGCTTGACTAATGGCGGGGAGCTGTTTTTT
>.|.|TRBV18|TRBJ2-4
CASSPPAIAKNIQYF
TGTGCCAGCTCACCACCGGCCATAGCCAAAAACATTCAGTACTTC
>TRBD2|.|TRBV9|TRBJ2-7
CASSVGAIAGSYEQYF
TGTGCCAGCAGCGTAGGAGCGATAGCGGGGTCCTACGAGCAGTACTTC
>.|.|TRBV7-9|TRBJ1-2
CASSLGTHNYGYTF
TGTGCCAGCAGCCTCGGGACACATAACTATGGCTACACCTTC
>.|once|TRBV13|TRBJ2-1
CASSSTRDGNEQFF
TGTGCCAGCAGCTCAACTCGGGACGGGAATGAGCAGTTCTTC
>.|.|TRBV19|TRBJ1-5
CASSPTGAWNQPQHF
TGTGCCAGTAGTCCCACCGGGGCCTGGAATCAGCCCCAGCATTTT
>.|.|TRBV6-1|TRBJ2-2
CASSDRGGHGELFF
TGTGCCAGCAGTGACAGGGGAGGTCACGGGGAGCTGTTTTTT
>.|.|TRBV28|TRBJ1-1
CASSLSGFKGEAFF
TGTGCCAGCAGTTTAAGCGGCTTCAAGGGTGAAGCTTTCTTT
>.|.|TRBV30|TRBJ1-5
CAWSNPNQPQHF
TGTGCCTGGAGTAACCCTAATCAGCCCCAGCATTTT
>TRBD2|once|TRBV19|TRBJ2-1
CASSVGKGLAWNEQFF
TGTGCCAGTAGTGTCGGGAAGGGACTAGCGTGGAATGAGCAGTTCTTC
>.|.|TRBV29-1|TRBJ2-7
CSGGSGSGAEQYF
TGCAGCGGAGGTTCCGGGTCGGGCGCCGAGCAGTACTTC
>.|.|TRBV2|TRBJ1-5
CASSEQGQNQPQHF
TGTGCCAGCAGTGAACAAGGGCAAAATCAGCCCCAGCATTTT
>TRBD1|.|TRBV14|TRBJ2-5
CASSPRQGAETQYF
TGTGCCAGCAGCCCAAGACAGGGGGCAGAGACCCAGTACTTC
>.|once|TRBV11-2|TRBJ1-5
CASSLTFDQPQHF
TGTGCCAGCAGCTTAACATTTGATCAGCCCCAGCATTTT
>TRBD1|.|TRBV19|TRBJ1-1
CASSPDRGIAEAFF
TGTGCCAGTAGTCCGGACAGGGGAATCGCTGAAGCTTTCTTT
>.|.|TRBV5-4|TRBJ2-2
CASSTWTQSNTGELFF
TGTGCCAGCAGCACCTGGACACAGTCGAACACCGGGGAGCTGTTTTTT
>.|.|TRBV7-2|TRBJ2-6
CASSFSGANVLTF
TGTGCCAGCAGCTTTTCCGGGGCCAACGTCCTGACTTTC
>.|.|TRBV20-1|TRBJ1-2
CSARDPAGYTF
TGCAGTGCTAGGGACCCTGCTGGCTACACCTTC
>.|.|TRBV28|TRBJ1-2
CASSLPPRSINYGYTF
TGTGCCAGCAGTCTACCCCCTCGTTCTATCAACTATGGCTACACCTTC
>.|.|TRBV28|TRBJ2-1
CASGQLYNEQFF
TGTGCCTCGGGACAACTCTACAATGAGCAGTTCTTC
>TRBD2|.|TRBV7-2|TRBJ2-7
CASSLEPGGPYEQYF
TGTGCCAGCAGCTTAGAGCCGGGAGGGCCCTACGAGCAGTACTTC
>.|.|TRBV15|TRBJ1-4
CATSRGNEKLFF
TGTGCCACCAGCAGGGGAAATGAAAAACTGTTTTTT
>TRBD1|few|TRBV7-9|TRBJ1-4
CASSPDRATNEKLFF
TGTGCCAGCAGCCCCGACAGGGCAACTAATGAAAAACTGTTTTTT
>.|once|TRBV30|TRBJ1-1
CAWSVRGRARNTEAFF
TGTGCCTGGAGTGTACGGGGCCGCGCCCGTAACACTGAAGCTTTCTTT
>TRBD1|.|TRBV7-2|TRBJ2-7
CASSLAQDRGTYEQYF
TGTGCCAGCAGCTTAGCGCAGGACAGGGGTACCTACGAGCAGTACTTC
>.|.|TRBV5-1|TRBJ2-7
CASSLIGSSYEQYF
TGCGCCAGCAGCTTAATCGGAAGCTCCTACGAGCAGTACTTC